This TCR beta chain was found in a study of blood T cell repertoires in COVID-19. Study-wide background: Samples taken during acute and convalescent COVID-19 were collected in the United States, Italy and Spain. The cDNA or gDNA used as material had been derived from T cells, B-cell-depleted T cells, or PBMCs.

Per the authors' pipeline: Amplification with reference gene primers provided the estimates of nucleated cell counts. Clones were read by immunoSEQ multiplex PCR, and TCRdb kept only the in-frame ones, dropping some. Clonal size and the V and J genes are those of that table, whereas D and trimming came from the DNA. The sample contains 150,000 to 200,000 clones, approximately 85% of which appear only once. The CDR3 has 14 residues. J lost 5 bases, V lost 3 bases, and 6 bases had no gene match. The germline V gene encodes CDR1 KGHDR and CDR2 SFDVKD. The rearrangement links TRBV24-1 to TRBJ2-7; 7 nucleotides line up with TRBD2. The sample comprised peripheral blood. The receptor comes from a woman aged 80 or over with acute or convalescent COVID-19. CDR3 nucleotide sequence: TGTGCCACCAGTGATACGACGGGACTAAACGAGCAGTACTTC. This sequence encodes CATSDTTGLNEQYF.